The 23 T cell receptor beta chains reported below all come from one sample, sequenced in a study of blood T cell repertoires in COVID-19. Assay used: immunoSEQ multiplex PCR; TCRdb lists only in-frame clones, some missing. The repertoire has 70,000 to 90,000 clones, around 72% of them found once; the top ten carry just over 2.5%. Specimen: peripheral blood. These receptors all come from a human donor with acute or convalescent COVID-19. The donor label of this sample is uncertain.

The rearrangement joins TRBV2 to TRBJ1-2; D is ambiguous. Germline V gene data show CDR1 as SNHLY and CDR2 as FYNNEI. The V end lost 2 bases, the J end lost 5 bases, and 12 bases lay between the germline ends. CDR3 length equals 14 residues. CDR3 sequence (DNA): TGTGCCAGCAGTGAACCCCCAGGTCCTTATGGCTACACCTTC. Encoded protein: CASSEPPGPYGYTF.

The rearrangement links TRBV10-3 to TRBJ1-5; a weak D match, TRBD1 (6 bases). CDR3 size: 14 residues. The V end was cut by 3 bases, the J end by 3 bases, with 9 bases between. Germline lookup yields CDR1 ENHRY and CDR2 SYGVKD. CDR3 region: CAISDRGNNQPQHF. The CDR3 bases are TGTGCCATCAGTGACAGGGGAAACAATCAGCCCCAGCATTTT.

This clone was seen more than once but under ten times. This chain connects TRBV5-1 to TRBJ1-6; D not resolved. CDR1 is SGHRS and CDR2 is YFSETQ in the germline V gene. V gave up 2 bases and J gave up 7 bases, with 13 bases separating them. The CDR3 length is 15 residues. DNA for the CDR3: TGCGCCAGCAGCTTAGAAGGTTCCGGGAATTCACCCCTCCACTTT. Translation gives CASSLEGSGNSPLHF.

The V gene is TRBV6-5, the J gene TRBJ1-2; D is unresolved. The V and J ends lost 6 bases and 5 bases respectively, with 16 bases between them. Germline V CDR1 and CDR2: MNHEY, SVGAGI. This CDR3 region has 14 residues. DNA of the CDR3: TGTGCCAGCAGACCCGTTGAGGGAAGATATGGCTACACCTTC. Protein product: CASRPVEGRYGYTF.

This chain joins TRBV7-3 and TRBJ2-2, with D possibly being TRBD1 (6 bases). Germline assignment: CDR1 SGHTA and CDR2 FQGTGA. The length of the CDR3 is 13 residues. V was clipped by 5 bases and J by 10 bases, with 14 bases between them. The DNA of the CDR3 is TGTGCCAGCAGCCTCTACAGGGCTGAGGAGCTGTTTTTT. Its protein product is CASSLYRAEELFF.

The rearrangement links TRBV6-1 to TRBJ1-5, with D perhaps matching TRBD1 (5 bases). V was pared by 0 bases and J by 7 bases, with 10 bases between. The CDR3 extends over 14 amino acids. The germline CDR1 and CDR2 sequences are MNHNS and SASEGT. The CDR3, as DNA: TGTGCCAGCAGTGAAGCGGGGCAGGGACAGCCCCAGCATTTT. Translated: CASSEAGQGQPQHF.

The rearrangement uses TRBV5-1 and TRBJ2-4; the D gene is possibly TRBD2 (6 bases). Germline V gives CDR1 SGHRS, CDR2 YFSETQ. Trimming left V 10 bases short and J 8 bases short, with 25 bases between. The CDR3 totals 15 residues. CDR3 DNA sequence: TGCGCCCCTTTGAGGTGGGGGACGCCGGGGGACATTCAGTACTTC. Translating it yields CAPLRWGTPGDIQYF.

The V call is TRBV7-8, the J call TRBJ1-2; D is ambiguous. V lost 5 bases to trimming and J lost 3 bases, with 16 bases between them. CDR1 SGHVS and CDR2 FQNEAQ come from the germline V gene. The CDR3 loop spans 15 amino acids. The CDR3, as DNA: TGTGCCAGCAGCCCCTCGACTCGCTCGGACTATGGCTACACCTTC. This encodes CASSPSTRSDYGYTF.

This clone came up a few times. The V and J genes are TRBV7-9 and TRBJ2-1; 13 bases line up with TRBD2. Losses at the gene ends were 4 bases for V and 8 bases for J; bases not matched to a gene: 5. This CDR3 is built from 15 residues. CDR1 and CDR2 from the germline V gene are SEHNR and FQNEAQ (reference sequence). CDR3 sequence: CASSSLAGGPHEQFF. The CDR3 DNA reads TGTGCCAGCAGCTCACTAGCGGGGGGGCCCCATGAGCAGTTCTTC. The complete variable domain, with remaining parts taken from reference TRBV7-9 and TRBJ2-1, reads DTGVSQNPRHKITKRGQNVTFRCDPISEHNRLYWYRQTLGQGPEFLTYFQNEAQLEKSRLLSDRFSAERPKGSFSTLEIQRTEQGDSAMYLCASSSLAGGPHEQFFGPGTRLTVL.

The chain is built from TRBV10-3 and TRBJ2-5, with 14 bases fitting TRBD2. Germline CDR1 is ENHRY and CDR2 is SYGVKD. The CDR3 has 13 amino acids. J gave up 4 bases and V 8 bases, and 0 bases lay outside the gene matches. The CDR3 sequence is CAIGTSGGETQYF. The DNA for the CDR3 is TGTGCCATCGGGACTAGCGGGGGAGAGACCCAGTACTTC.

The rearrangement links TRBV11-3 to TRBJ2-1; TRBD2 is a possible D gene (6 bases). This CDR3 has 14 residues. Trimming took 3 bases from V and 6 from J, leaving 12 bases between them. Germline V lookup: CDR1 SGHNT, CDR2 YENEEA. The CDR3 sequence is CASSFSGLGNEQFF. The CDR3 DNA reads as TGTGCCAGCAGCTTTAGCGGTTTGGGCAATGAGCAGTTCTTC.

V gene TRBV28 combines with J gene TRBJ1-5, with 11 bases aligning to TRBD1. The CDR3 length is 20 residues. The V segment lost 5 bases and the J segment 0 bases; nucleotides outside the gene matches: 15. Germline V CDR1 and CDR2: MDHEN, SYDVKM. The CDR3 loop reads CASSRRPGQGGGYSNQPQHF. The CDR3 nucleotides read TGTGCCAGCAGTCGGAGACCGGGACAGGGGGGAGGCTATAGCAATCAGCCCCAGCATTTT.

CDR3 in amino acids: CASSNREPQAIQYF. The CDR3 DNA reads as TGTGCCAGTAGTAACCGGGAGCCCCAGGCCATTCAGTACTTC. J is TRBJ2-4 and V is TRBV19; perhaps TRBD2 as D (6 bases). This CDR3 is built from 14 residues. Between the trimmed V and J ends, which lost 4 bases and 9 bases, there was a span of 16 bases. Germline-derived CDR1 and CDR2 are LNHDA and SQIVND (reference sequence).

The chain has TRBV7-8 and TRBJ1-2, with 10 bases fitting TRBD1. Germline V gene sequence: CDR1 SGHVS, CDR2 FQNEAQ. Unmatched junction bases numbered 21, after V lost 7 bases and J lost 7 bases. The CDR3 is 18 residues long. CDR3 loop: CASKGASSARQGAGGYTF. The CDR3 nucleotides read TGTGCCAGCAAGGGTGCTAGCAGTGCTAGACAGGGGGCAGGTGGCTACACCTTC.

The chain uses TRBV19 and TRBJ2-5; 8 nucleotides agree with TRBD2. CDR1 and CDR2 from the germline V gene are LNHDA and SQIVND (reference sequence). The J segment lost 6 bases and the V segment lost 7 bases, leaving 13 bases of the junction unmatched. The CDR3 has 15 amino acids. CDR3: CASTPGGGGSKTQYF. The CDR3 DNA reads TGTGCCAGTACCCCGGGGGGCGGGGGGTCAAAGACCCAGTACTTC.

Details on this clone: This same CDR3 is encoded by further DNA sequences in the sample. The V and J genes are TRBV5-1 and TRBJ2-1, with 10 bases fitting TRBD2. The CDR3 extends over 15 amino acids. V shed 4 bases, J shed 5 bases, and the junction held 6 bases outside the gene matches. CDR1 and CDR2 (germline): SGHRS, YFSETQ. CDR3 in amino acids: CASSPLAGANNEQFF. CDR3 sequence (DNA): TGCGCCAGCAGCCCTCTAGCGGGGGCCAACAATGAGCAGTTCTTC.

The J gene is TRBJ2-5, the V gene TRBV28, with a weak D call TRBD1 (5 bases). Germline loops: CDR1 MDHEN, CDR2 SYDVKM. This CDR3 spans 14 amino acids. Between the trimmed V and J ends, which lost 2 bases and 0 bases, there was a span of 7 bases. The CDR3 region has the DNA TGTGCCAGCAGTTTAGTAGGGGACCAAGAGACCCAGTACTTC. Its translation is CASSLVGDQETQYF.

A few counts support this clone. The CDR3 sequence is CAISGNKGQGTTGELFF. The CDR3 coding sequence is TGTGCCATCAGCGGTAATAAGGGACAGGGGACGACCGGGGAGCTGTTTTTT. The chain carries TRBV10-3 and TRBJ2-2; 10 nucleotides match TRBD1. Germline V lookup: CDR1 ENHRY, CDR2 SYGVKD. V lost 6 bases to trimming and J lost 5 bases; unmatched junction nucleotides: 12. This CDR3 spans 17 amino acids.

The chain uses TRBV19 and TRBJ2-1, with 10 bases identical to TRBD1. The CDR3 contains 17 residues. In germline, CDR1 is LNHDA, CDR2 SQIVND (reference sequence). The V segment lost 0 bases and the J segment 3 bases; nucleotides outside the gene matches: 5. The CDR3 region has the DNA TGTGCCAGTAGTATAGATCGGGGGACAGGGGTCTACAATGAGCAGTTCTTC. Translating gives CASSIDRGTGVYNEQFF.

V usage is TRBV5-1 and J usage is TRBJ2-5, with TRBD1 matching 8 bases. Looked up from germline, CDR1 is SGHRS and CDR2 is YFSETQ. The junction had 8 bases not matched to a gene; V was cut back by 6 bases and J by 1 base. This CDR3 contains 15 residues. CDR3 bases: TGCGCCAGCACCCCGCCGGGACAGGCCCAAGAGACCCAGTACTTC. It codes for CASTPPGQAQETQYF.

This clone was observed a few times. V gene TRBV5-1 combines with J gene TRBJ2-1; the match to TRBD2 covers 7 bases. CDR3 length equals 15 residues. The germline V gene encodes CDR1 SGHRS and CDR2 YFSETQ. The V and J ends lost 1 base and 8 bases, in that order; junction bases with no gene match: 9. The CDR3 DNA reads as TGCGCCAGCAGCTTGCTCGGTGCGGGAGCTCATGAGCAGTTCTTC. Translation gives CASSLLGAGAHEQFF.

The chain is built from TRBV3-1 (or the pseudogene TRBV3-2) and TRBJ1-6; 7 nucleotides agree with TRBD1. With V trimmed by 3 bases and J by 4 bases, 3 bases remained unmatched. CDR1 LGHDT and CDR2 YNNKEL come from the germline V gene (reference sequence). This CDR3 contains 15 residues. CDR3 amino acids: CASSHRGQYNSPLHF. CDR3 sequence (DNA): TGTGCCAGCAGCCATCGGGGACAGTATAATTCACCCCTCCACTTT.

The rearrangement uses TRBV7-9 and TRBJ1-2; a weak D match, TRBD1 (5 bases). Germline V gives CDR1 SEHNR, CDR2 FQNEAQ (reference sequence). Trimming stripped 1 base from V and 4 bases from J, with 10 bases between. The CDR3 sequence is 14 residues long. CDR3: CASSLGQRSYGYTF. The DNA for the CDR3 is TGTGCCAGCAGCTTAGGACAGAGGAGCTATGGCTACACCTTC.